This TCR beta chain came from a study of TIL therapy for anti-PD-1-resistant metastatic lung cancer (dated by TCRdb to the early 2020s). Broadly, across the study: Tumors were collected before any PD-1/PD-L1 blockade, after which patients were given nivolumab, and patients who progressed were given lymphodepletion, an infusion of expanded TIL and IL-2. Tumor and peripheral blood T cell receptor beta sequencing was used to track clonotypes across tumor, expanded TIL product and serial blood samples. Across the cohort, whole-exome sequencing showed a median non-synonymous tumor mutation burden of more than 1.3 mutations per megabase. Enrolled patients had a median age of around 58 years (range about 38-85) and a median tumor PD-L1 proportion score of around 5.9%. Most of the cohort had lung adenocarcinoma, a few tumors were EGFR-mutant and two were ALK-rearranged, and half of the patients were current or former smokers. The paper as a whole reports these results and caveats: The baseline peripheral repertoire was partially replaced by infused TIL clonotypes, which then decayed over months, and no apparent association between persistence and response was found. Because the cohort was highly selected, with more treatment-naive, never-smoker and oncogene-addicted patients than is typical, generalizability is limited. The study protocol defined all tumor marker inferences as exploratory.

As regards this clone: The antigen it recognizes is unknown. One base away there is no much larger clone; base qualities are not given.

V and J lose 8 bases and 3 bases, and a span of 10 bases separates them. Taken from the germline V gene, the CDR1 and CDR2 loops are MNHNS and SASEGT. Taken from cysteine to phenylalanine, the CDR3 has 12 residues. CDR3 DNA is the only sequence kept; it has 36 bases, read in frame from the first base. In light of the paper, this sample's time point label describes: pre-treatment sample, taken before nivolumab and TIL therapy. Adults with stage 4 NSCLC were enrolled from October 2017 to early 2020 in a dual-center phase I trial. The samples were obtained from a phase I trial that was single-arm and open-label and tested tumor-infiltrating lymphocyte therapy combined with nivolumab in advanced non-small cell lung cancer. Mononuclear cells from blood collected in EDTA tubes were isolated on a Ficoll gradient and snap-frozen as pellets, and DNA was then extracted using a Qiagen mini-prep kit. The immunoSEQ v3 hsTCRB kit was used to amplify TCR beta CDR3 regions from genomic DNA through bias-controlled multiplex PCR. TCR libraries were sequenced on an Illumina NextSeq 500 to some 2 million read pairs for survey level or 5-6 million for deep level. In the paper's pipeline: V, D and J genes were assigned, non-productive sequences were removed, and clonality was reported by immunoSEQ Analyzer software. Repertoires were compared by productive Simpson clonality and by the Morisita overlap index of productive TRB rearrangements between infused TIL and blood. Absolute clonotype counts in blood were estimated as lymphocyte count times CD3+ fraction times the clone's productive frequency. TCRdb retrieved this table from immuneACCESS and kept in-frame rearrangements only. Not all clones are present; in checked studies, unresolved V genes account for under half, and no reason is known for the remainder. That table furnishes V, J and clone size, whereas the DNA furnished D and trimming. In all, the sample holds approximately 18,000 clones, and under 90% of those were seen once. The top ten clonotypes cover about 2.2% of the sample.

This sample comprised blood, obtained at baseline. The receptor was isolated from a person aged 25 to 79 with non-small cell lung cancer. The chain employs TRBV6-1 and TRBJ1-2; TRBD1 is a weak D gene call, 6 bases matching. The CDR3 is CASEDSYYGYTF. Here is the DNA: TGTGCCAGCGAGGACAGTTACTATGGCTACACCTTC.